The present entry profiles one T cell receptor beta chain with its context. This clonotype was observed a handful of times. Its target antigen remains unknown. At one end the junction does not follow the germline gene, possibly because of a read error. Libraries were constructed by multiplex PCR. This sample was sequenced with an Illumina HiSeq 4000. To build TCR beta libraries, CDR3 regions were amplified by Arm-PCR using iRepertoire HTBI primers. PCR products were gel purified before sequencing. The paper's data handling went like this. Gene usage analysis of CDR3 amino acid clonotypes relied on the roughly 64 TRBV and around 14 TRBJ segments identified across samples. Filtered high-quality paired reads were merged into contigs using COPE and FqMerger. Contigs were aligned with BLAST to IMGT TRBV, TRBD and TRBJ reference genes, and CDR3 was defined per IMGT. Any clonotype with a frequency above 0.1% was counted as a highly expanded clone. Shannon entropy served as the measure of repertoire diversity, while the Gini coefficient captured V-J evenness. Clonotypes shared by more than one individual were considered public. TCRdb's own reprocessing of the public reads used fastp at Q25 and MiXCR and kept productive beta chains. Each record represents a unique CDR3 protein, reported with the most common genes and DNA among its rows. TCRdb's processing, not the authors', yielded these V and J calls. The sample table holds hundreds of thousands of distinct CDR3 sequences, of which about 13% were seen once. The ten largest clones take up approximately 9.3% of the sample.

This specimen comes from a study of regulatory T cells in long-lasting Graves disease (TCRdb year 2021). Context from the whole study: Patients with newly diagnosed Graves' disease had been on antithyroid drugs for under 3 months. Peripheral blood TCR sequencing and RNA sequencing compared persistent Graves' disease patients with newly diagnosed Graves' disease patients. The study was registered as a clinical trial and conducted in China. A total of 33 samples underwent TCR sequencing, from some 13 patients with persistent Graves' disease and roughly 20 patients with newly diagnosed Graves' disease.

Here is what the overall study found, with its caveats: Because the primary lesion, thyroid tissue, could not be accessed, the study looked at peripheral blood alone. The authors acknowledged the small sample size as a limitation that may reduce accuracy. Persistent Graves' disease patients showed lower TCR Shannon entropy and fewer highly expanded clones than newly diagnosed patients, suggesting clonal expansion. More public clonotypes were shared among persistent patients (roughly 2,700) than among newly diagnosed patients (roughly 1,000). Sequencing and analysis were restricted to the TCR beta chain.

Explained via the paper, the time point label denotes: newly diagnosed GD, antithyroid drugs for less than 3 months. RNA was extracted from PBMCs in TRIzol for both TCR sequencing and RNA sequencing. The diagnosis of Graves' disease followed American Thyroid Association guidelines. The patients came from an endocrinology department in Xi'an, China. Each patient gave around 9 milliliters of peripheral blood, collected in an EDTA anticoagulant tube. Ficoll Paque Plus density gradient separation was used to isolate PBMCs, and no further T cell sorting was performed. An Agilent 2100 Bioanalyzer and agarose gel were used to check RNA quality, and a NanoDrop 2000 was used to measure RNA concentration. This sample was shared with a second study, whose subject was T cells in Graves' hyperthyroidism and ophthalmopathy. Per the second study: A patient counted as having stable Graves' hyperthyroidism if no progression to ophthalmopathy occurred over 18 months of follow-up. Hyperthyroidism patients were newly diagnosed, with disease duration under 2 months, and aged 18 to 65 years. Any patient with an uncontrolled infection, another autoimmune disease, pregnancy or lactation was excluded. Diagnoses relied on clinical symptoms, serum thyroxine and TRAb, thyroid ultrasound and orbital computed tomography. The first round of RT-PCR for the TCR CDR3 was performed with the HTBI primer set and the Qiagen OneStep RT-PCR kit. Blood samples also contained most of the expanded thyroid clonotypes (frequency above 0.001), which suggests that blood repertoires may reflect thyroid immune responses. A 13 V-J signature model separated ophthalmopathy from stable hyperthyroidism, with 87.88% sensitivity and 81.08% specificity in cross-validation and 80%/75% in testing. In validation, the model predicted progression to ophthalmopathy with approximately 70% sensitivity and 72.22% specificity, a median of approximately 6.7 months before onset. TCR V-J signatures able to tell the groups apart were searched for in a discovery cohort of 95 to 100 patients, of whom 43 had Graves' ophthalmopathy and about 55 had stable Graves' hyperthyroidism. Prospective prediction of ophthalmopathy was tested in an independent validation cohort of approximately 19 hyperthyroidism patients and 17 patients who later progressed to ophthalmopathy. The 100 discovery patients were randomly split 7:3 into training and test sets. In six Graves' hyperthyroidism patients, the study also compared T-cell repertoires from thyroid tissue with T-cell repertoires from blood. Following sampling, methimazole starting at 30 mg daily was given to hyperthyroidism patients, and high-dose intravenous methylprednisolone was given to ophthalmopathy patients. The libraries were constructed in a second round of multiplex PCR and then size-selected and purified. Paired-end sequencing of the libraries was performed with 100 bp reads on an Illumina HiSeq2000. SOAPnuke was used to process the raw data, removing reads that contained adapters or uncalled bases, had a mean Phred below 15, or lacked an exact match to the constant primer or identifier. High-quality paired reads were merged using COPE v1.2.5, and each unique nucleotide sequence was defined as a clonotype. Clonotypes were aligned to IMGT TRBV, TRBD and TRBJ reference segments using MiTCR v1.1. The analysis included only V-J combinations with a frequency above 0.0001, which together covered approximately 99% of the repertoires. A TCS score was defined as the ratio between F50 (clonal expansion) and ExV (chaos), using BLOSUM62-based TCRdist between CDR3 peptides within each V-J. Welch's t-statistics and random forest reduced some 510 V-J features to roughly 13, which were used in a naive Bayes classifier (R e1071). No statistical method was used to fix the sample size in advance, and group allocation was not hidden from the investigators. The paper describes TCR Vbeta CDR3 sequencing of about 140 peripheral blood samples, made up of under 50 ophthalmopathy patients, roughly 72 hyperthyroidism patients and 17 progressor patients.

The receptor comes from a man under 40 with Graves disease. Donor details come from another sample of the same person, matched by shared clones. This sample comprised peripheral blood mononuclear cells (PBMCs), obtained at new diagnosis, from a patient treated with antithyroid drugs.

The CDR3: CASPGLAAFNYEQHF. The DNA sequence reads TGTGCCAGCCCGGGACTAGCGGCTTTTAACTACGAGCAGCACTTC. In this chain, TRBV6-2 or TRBV6-3 is recombined with TRBJ2-7, with 11 bases aligning to TRBD2. Its CDR3 holds 15 amino acids, cysteine through phenylalanine. Just the 45-base CDR3 DNA is kept, in frame starting at base 1. Based on the germline V gene, the CDR1 and CDR2 sequences are MNHEY and SVGEGT.